This TCR beta chain was captured by sequencing in a study of blood T cell repertoires in COVID-19. On the study more broadly: From T cells, B-cell-depleted T cells, or PBMCs came the material, which was cDNA or gDNA.

This clone was found a few times. Repertoires were generated with immunoSEQ multiplex PCR, while TCRdb's copy carries only in-frame clones and drops some. This table has around 65,000 clones, 79% appearing once. The CDR3 is made up of 12 amino acids. V dropped 9 bases and J dropped 5 bases, with 13 bases sitting between them. Germline-derived CDR1 and CDR2 are MGHDK and SYGVNS. The sequenced material came from peripheral blood. The genes are TRBV25-1 and TRBJ1-1; D may be TRBD1 (5 bases). The TCR was taken from a man aged 55 to 69 with acute or convalescent COVID-19. The CDR3 nucleotides are TGTGCCAGTTCAGAGGAGGGGACTGAAGCTTTCTTT. Protein: CASSEEGTEAFF. Combining the CDR3 with reference TRBV25-1 and TRBJ1-1 gives the whole variable domain EADIYQTPRYLVIGTGKKITLECSQTMGHDKMYWYQQDPGMELHLIHYSYGVNSTEKGDLSSESTVSRIRTEHFPLTLESARPSHTSQYLCASSEEGTEAFFGQGTRLTVV.